The clone carrying this T cell receptor beta chain was detected only once. Its antigen is unidentified. Clones were read by immunoSEQ multiplex PCR, and TCRdb kept only the in-frame ones, dropping some. The table includes approximately 7,200 clones, approximately 85% detected once. These data originate in a study of immune evolution from preneoplasia to lung adenocarcinoma. General study points: Compared with EGFR-mutant or double wild-type lesions, KRAS-mutant nodules were more clonal. From normal lung to invasive adenocarcinoma, top clone frequencies appeared to decrease.

The CDR3 has 13 residues. CDR1 is SGDLS, CDR2 YYNGEE, per germline. Trimming took off 4 bases at V and 4 bases at J, with 11 bases between the two ends. After pathologic assessment, macro-dissection selected premalignant or tumor cells for extraction. The sample was FFPE minimally invasive lung adenocarcinoma tissue. The V call is TRBV9, the J call TRBJ1-2; the D is unclear. This clonotype originated in a person of 80 years or more with lung adenocarcinoma. In DNA, the CDR3 is TGTGCCAGCAGCCCCCCCGGTCGCTATGGCTACACCTTC. Protein product: CASSPPGRYGYTF.